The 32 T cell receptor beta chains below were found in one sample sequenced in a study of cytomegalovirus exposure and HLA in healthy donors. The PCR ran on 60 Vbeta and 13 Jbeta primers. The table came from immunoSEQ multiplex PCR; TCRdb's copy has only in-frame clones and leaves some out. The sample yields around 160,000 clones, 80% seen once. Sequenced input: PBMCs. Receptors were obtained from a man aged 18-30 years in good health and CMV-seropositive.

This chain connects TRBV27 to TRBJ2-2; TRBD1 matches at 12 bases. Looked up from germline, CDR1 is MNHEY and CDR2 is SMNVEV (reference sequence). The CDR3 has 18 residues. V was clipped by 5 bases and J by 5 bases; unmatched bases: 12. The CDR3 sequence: CASSPRDRGRLFTGELFF. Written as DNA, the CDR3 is TGTGCCAGCAGTCCCCGGGACAGGGGGCGCTTATTTACCGGGGAGCTGTTTTTT.

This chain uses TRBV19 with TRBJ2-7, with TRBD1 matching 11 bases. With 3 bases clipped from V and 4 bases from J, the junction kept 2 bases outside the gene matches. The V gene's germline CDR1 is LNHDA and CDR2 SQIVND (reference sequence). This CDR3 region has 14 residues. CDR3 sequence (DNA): TGTGCCAGTAGTATGGGGACAGGGGGGTACGAGCAGTACTTC. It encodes CASSMGTGGYEQYF.

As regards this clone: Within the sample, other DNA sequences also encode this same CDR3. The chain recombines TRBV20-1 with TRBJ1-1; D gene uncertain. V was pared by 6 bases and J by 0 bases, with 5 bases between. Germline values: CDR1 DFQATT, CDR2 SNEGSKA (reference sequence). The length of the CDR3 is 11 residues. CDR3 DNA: TGCAGTGCCCCTTTGAACACTGAAGCTTTCTTT. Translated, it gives CSAPLNTEAFF.

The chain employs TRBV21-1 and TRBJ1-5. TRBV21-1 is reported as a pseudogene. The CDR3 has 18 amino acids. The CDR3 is CASSKVDPSRGSNQPQHF. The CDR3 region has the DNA TGTGCCAGCAGCAAAGTCGACCCGTCACGGGGGAGCAATCAGCCCCAGCATTTT.

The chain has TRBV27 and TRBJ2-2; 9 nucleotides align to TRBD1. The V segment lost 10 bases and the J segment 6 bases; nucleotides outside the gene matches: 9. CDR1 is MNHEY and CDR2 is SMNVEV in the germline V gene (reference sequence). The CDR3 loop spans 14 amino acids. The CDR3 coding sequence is TGTGCCACCAAGGGGGACAGGGAGCCCGGGGAGCTGTTTTTT. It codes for CATKGDREPGELFF.

The CDR3 DNA reads TGCGCCAGCAGCCAAGGACCTAGCGGGAGTGCATCCTACGAGCAGTACTTC. It codes for CASSQGPSGSASYEQYF. The rearrangement links TRBV4-3 to TRBJ2-7; 10 nucleotides agree with TRBD2. With 1 base clipped from V and 1 base from J, the junction kept 7 bases outside the gene matches. The germline gives CDR1 LGHNA, CDR2 YSLEER. The CDR3 runs to 17 residues.

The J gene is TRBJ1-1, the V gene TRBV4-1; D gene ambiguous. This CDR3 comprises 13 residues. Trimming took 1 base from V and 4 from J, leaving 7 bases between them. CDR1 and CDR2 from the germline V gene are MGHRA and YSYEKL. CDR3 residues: CASSQVEGTEAFF. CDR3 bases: TGCGCCAGCAGCCAAGTGGAGGGCACTGAAGCTTTCTTT.

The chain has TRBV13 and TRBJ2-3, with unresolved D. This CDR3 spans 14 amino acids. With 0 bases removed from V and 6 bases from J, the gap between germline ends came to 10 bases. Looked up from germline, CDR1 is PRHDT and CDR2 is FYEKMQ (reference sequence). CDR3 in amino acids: CASSLGAEMDTQYF. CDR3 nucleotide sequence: TGTGCCAGCAGCTTAGGGGCCGAAATGGATACGCAGTATTTT. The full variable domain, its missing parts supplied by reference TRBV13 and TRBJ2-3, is AAGVIQSPRHLIKEKRETATLKCYPIPRHDTVYWYQQGPGQDPQFLISFYEKMQSDKGSIPDRFSAQQFSDYHSELNMSSLELGDSALYFCASSLGAEMDTQYFGPGTRLTVL.

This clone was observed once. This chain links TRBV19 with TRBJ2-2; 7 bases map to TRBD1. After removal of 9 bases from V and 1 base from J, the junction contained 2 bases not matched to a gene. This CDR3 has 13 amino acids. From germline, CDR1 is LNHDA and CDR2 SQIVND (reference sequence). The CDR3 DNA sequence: TGTGCCAGCCGGGACAGGAACACCGGGGAGCTGTTTTTT. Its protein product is CASRDRNTGELFF.

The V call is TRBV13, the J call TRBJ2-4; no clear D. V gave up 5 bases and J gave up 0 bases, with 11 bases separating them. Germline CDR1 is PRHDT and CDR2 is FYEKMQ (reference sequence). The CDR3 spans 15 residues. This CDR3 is CASSLGSVAKNIQYF. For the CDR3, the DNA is TGTGCCAGCAGCCTTGGTAGTGTAGCCAAAAACATTCAGTACTTC. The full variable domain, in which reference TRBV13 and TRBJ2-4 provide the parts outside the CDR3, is AAGVIQSPRHLIKEKRETATLKCYPIPRHDTVYWYQQGPGQDPQFLISFYEKMQSDKGSIPDRFSAQQFSDYHSELNMSSLELGDSALYFCASSLGSVAKNIQYFGAGTRLSVL.

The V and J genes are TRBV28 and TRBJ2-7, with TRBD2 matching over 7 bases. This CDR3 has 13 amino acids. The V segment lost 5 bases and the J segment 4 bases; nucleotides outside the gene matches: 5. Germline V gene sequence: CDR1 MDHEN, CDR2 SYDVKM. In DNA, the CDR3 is TGTGCCAGCAGTACGACTAGCAGGTACGAGCAGTACTTC. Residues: CASSTTSRYEQYF.

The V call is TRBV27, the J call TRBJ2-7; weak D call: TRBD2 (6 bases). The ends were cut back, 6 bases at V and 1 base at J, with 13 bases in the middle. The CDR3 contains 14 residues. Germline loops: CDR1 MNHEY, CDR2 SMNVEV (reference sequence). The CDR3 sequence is CASSWDSSSYEQYF. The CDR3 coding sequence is TGTGCCAGCAGCTGGGACTCCTCTTCCTACGAGCAGTACTTC.

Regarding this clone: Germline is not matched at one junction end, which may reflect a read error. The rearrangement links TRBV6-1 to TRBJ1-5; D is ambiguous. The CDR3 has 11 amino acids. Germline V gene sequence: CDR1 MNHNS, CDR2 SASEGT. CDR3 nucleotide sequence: TGTGCCAGCAGTGAAGGCCGGACTCTGGCTTTT. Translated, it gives CASSEGRTLAF.

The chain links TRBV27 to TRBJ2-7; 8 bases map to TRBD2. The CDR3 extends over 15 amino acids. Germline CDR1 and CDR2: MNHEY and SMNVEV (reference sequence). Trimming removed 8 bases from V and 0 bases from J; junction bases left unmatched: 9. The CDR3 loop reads CASHTSSGYSYEQYF. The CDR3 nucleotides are TGTGCCAGCCATACATCTAGCGGGTACTCCTACGAGCAGTACTTC.

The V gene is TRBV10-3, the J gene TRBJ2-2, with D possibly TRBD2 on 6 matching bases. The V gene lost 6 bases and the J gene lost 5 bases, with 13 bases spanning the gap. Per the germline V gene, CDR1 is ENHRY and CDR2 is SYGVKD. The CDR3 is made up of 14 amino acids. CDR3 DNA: TGTGCCATCAGGGATACTAGCACAACCGGGGAGCTGTTTTTT. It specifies CAIRDTSTTGELFF.

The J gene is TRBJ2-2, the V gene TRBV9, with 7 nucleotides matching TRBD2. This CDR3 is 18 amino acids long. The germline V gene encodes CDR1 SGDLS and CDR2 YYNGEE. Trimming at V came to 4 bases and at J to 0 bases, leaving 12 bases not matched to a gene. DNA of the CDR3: TGTGCCAGCAGCACCCGGGAGGTGGGGGAGACGAACACCGGGGAGCTGTTTTTT. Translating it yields CASSTREVGETNTGELFF.

The CDR3, as DNA: TGTGCCAGCAGCCCCCTTTGGGGAGGGACAGGGGGGAACTATGGCTACACCTTC. This gives the protein CASSPLWGGTGGNYGYTF. The V gene is TRBV5-6, the J gene TRBJ1-2, with 11 bases aligning to TRBD1. Germline-derived CDR1 and CDR2 are SGHDT and YYEEEE. V shed 4 bases, J shed 2 bases, and the junction held 13 bases outside the gene matches. The CDR3 is made up of 18 amino acids.

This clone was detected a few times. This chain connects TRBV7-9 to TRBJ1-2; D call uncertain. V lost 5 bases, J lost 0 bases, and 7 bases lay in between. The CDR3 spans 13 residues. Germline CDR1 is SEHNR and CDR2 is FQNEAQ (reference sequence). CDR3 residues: CASSPEANYGYTF. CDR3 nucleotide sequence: TGTGCCAGCAGCCCAGAAGCTAACTATGGCTACACCTTC.

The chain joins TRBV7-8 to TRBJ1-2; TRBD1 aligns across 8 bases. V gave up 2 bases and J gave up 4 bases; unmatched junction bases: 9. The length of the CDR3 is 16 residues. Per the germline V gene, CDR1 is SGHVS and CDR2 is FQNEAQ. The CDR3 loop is CASSLHPRTGRYGYTF. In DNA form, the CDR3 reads TGTGCCAGCAGCTTACACCCCCGGACAGGGCGCTATGGCTACACCTTC.

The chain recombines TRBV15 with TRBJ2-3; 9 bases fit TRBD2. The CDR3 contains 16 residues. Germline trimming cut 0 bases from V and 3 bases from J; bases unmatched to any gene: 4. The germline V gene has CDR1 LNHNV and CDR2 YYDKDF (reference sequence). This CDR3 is CATSREGSGRTDTQYF. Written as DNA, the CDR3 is TGTGCCACCAGCAGAGAGGGGAGCGGGAGGACAGATACGCAGTATTTT.

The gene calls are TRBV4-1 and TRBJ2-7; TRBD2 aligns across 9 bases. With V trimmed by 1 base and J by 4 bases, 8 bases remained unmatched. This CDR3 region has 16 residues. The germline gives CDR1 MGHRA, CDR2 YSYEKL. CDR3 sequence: CASSQGNAGGPYEQYF. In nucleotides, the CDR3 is TGCGCCAGCAGCCAAGGTAACGCGGGGGGGCCGTACGAGCAGTACTTC.

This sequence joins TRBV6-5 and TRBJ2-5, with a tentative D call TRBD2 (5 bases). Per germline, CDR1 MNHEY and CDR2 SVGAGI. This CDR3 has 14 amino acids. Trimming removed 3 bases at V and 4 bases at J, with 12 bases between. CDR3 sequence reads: CASSYEGRGETQYF. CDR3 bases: TGTGCCAGCAGTTATGAGGGCAGAGGAGAGACCCAGTACTTC.

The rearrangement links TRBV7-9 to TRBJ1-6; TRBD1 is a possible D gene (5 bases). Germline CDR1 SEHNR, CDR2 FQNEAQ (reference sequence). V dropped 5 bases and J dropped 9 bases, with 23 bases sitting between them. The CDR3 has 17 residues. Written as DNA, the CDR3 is TGTGCCAGCAGCCCCTCCTTCCGTCAGGGATTGGGTTCACCCCTCCACTTT. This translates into CASSPSFRQGLGSPLHF. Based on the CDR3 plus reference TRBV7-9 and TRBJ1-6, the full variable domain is DTGVSQNPRHKITKRGQNVTFRCDPISEHNRLYWYRQTLGQGPEFLTYFQNEAQLEKSRLLSDRFSAERPKGSFSTLEIQRTEQGDSAMYLCASSPSFRQGLGSPLHFGNGTRLTVT.

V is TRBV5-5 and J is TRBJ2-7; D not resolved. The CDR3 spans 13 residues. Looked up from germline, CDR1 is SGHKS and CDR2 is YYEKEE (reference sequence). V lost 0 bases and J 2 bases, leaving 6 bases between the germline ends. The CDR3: CASSLGRPYEQYF. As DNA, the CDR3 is TGTGCCAGCAGCTTGGGGCGGCCCTACGAGCAGTACTTC.

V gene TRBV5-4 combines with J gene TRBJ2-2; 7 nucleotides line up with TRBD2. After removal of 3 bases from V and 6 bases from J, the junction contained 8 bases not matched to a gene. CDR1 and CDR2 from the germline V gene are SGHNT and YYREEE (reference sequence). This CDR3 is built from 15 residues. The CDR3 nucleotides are TGTGCCAGCAGCTCCGGCCGAACTAGCGCCGGGGAGCTGTTTTTT. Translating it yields CASSSGRTSAGELFF.

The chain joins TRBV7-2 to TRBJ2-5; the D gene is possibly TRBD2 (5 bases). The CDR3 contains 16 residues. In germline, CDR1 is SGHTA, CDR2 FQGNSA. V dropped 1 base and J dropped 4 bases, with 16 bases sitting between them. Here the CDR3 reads CASSLGIRGVGETQYF. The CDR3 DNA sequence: TGTGCCAGCAGCTTAGGAATCCGGGGAGTGGGAGAGACCCAGTACTTC.

DNA for the CDR3: TGTGCCAGAGCGGACGGGAGGACGAACGAGCAGTACTTC. Translating it yields CARADGRTNEQYF. V gene TRBV2 combines with J gene TRBJ2-5, with 7 bases aligning to TRBD2. Gene TRBJ2-7 matches the end of the DNA better, so the J call may be wrong. This CDR3 comprises 13 residues. The germline V gene has CDR1 SNHLY and CDR2 FYNNEI.

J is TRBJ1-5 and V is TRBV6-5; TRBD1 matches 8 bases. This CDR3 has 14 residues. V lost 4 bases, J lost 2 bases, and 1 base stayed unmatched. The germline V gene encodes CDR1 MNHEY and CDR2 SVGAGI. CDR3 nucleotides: TGTGCCAGCAGTTGGGGACAGGGCAATCAGCCCCAGCATTTT. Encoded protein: CASSWGQGNQPQHF.

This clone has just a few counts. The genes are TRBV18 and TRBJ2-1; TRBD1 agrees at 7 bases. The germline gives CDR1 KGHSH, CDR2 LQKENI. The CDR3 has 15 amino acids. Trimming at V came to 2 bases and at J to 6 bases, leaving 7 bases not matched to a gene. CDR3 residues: CASSPSGTVPNEQFF. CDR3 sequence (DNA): TGTGCCAGCTCACCATCCGGGACAGTACCCAATGAGCAGTTCTTC.

The chain's CDR3 is CASSRTSPNMDEQFF. Here the CDR3 DNA reads TGTGCCAGCAGCCGGACTAGCCCAAATATGGATGAGCAGTTCTTC. The V and J genes are TRBV2 and TRBJ2-1; 8 bases line up with TRBD2. The CDR3 consists of 15 residues. Per the germline V gene, CDR1 is SNHLY and CDR2 is FYNNEI. Germline trimming cut 6 bases from V and 8 bases from J; bases unmatched to any gene: 12.

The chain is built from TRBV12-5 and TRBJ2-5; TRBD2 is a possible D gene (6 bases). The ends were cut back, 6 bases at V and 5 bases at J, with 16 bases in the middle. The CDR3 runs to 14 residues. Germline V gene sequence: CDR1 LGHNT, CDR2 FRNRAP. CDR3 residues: CASGLGLEEETQYF. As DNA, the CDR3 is TGTGCTAGTGGCCTGGGACTTGAAGAGGAGACCCAGTACTTC.

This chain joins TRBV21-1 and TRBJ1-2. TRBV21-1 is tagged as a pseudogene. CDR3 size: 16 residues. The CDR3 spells CASSSRGSWFGYGYTF. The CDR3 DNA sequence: TGTGCCAGCAGCTCACGCGGAAGCTGGTTTGGCTATGGCTACACCTTC.